This T cell receptor (beta chain) came from a study of control samples from healthy donors and cancer patients. Germline lookup yields CDR1 KGHSY and CDR2 FQNENV. Between the trimmed V and J ends, which lost 3 bases and 7 bases, there was a span of 16 bases. This CDR3 spans 15 amino acids. Assay used: immunoSEQ multiplex PCR; TCRdb lists only in-frame clones, some missing. The table records 100,000 to 150,000 clones, about 90% of them present only once. This TCR derives from a woman in her forties or fifties in good health. The chain carries TRBV16 and TRBJ1-5; D gene ambiguous. Sequenced sample: blood. CDR3 nucleotide sequence: TGTGCCAGCAGCCACTCCCTACCTTCGGGGCAGCCCCAGCATTTT. Protein product: CASSHSLPSGQPQHF.